This paragraph covers one T cell receptor beta chain sequence. The sample originates from a study of blood T cells in healthy people across ages. Study-level information: Template switching recovered approximately one barcoded beta molecule for every two T cells.

The sample, 7.5 to 10 milliliters of peripheral blood, was drawn from each donor. A sample-barcoded 5' primer and a J-beta primer mix were used in a second PCR of roughly 7 to 11 cycles. Per-sample output comprised a minimum of 2.5 million paired-end reads containing CDR3. TCRdb processed the 5' RACE reads anew with MiXCR; each CDR3 protein has one entry. Of approximately 1.5 million distinct CDR3 sequences in the sample, 35% to 45% were seen once. The CDR3 totals 15 residues. V was pared by 3 bases and J by 7 bases, with 9 bases of the junction left unmatched. The germline V gene encodes CDR1 ENHRY and CDR2 SYGVKD.

The rearrangement links TRBV10-3 to TRBJ2-1; 7 bases map to TRBD2. Sequencing was performed on blood. The TCR originated in a woman aged 18-30 years in good health. In DNA form, the CDR3 reads TGTGCCATCAGTGATCCTGGCGGGAGTGGGAATGAGCAGTTCTTC. This gives the protein CAISDPGGSGNEQFF.